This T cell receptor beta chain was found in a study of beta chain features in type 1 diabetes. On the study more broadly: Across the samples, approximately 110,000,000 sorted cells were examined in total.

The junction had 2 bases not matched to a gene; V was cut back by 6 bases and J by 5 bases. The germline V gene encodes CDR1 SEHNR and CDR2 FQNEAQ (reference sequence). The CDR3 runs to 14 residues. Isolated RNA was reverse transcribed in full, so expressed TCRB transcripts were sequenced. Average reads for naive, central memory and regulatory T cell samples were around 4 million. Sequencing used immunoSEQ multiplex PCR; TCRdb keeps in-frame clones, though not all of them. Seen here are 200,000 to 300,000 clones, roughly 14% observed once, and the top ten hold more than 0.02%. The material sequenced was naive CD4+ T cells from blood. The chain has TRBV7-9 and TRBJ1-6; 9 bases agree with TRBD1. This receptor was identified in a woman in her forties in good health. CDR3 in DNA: TGTGCCAGCAGATGGACAGGGGATAATTCACCCCTCCACTTT. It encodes CASRWTGDNSPLHF.